Detailed here is one TCR beta chain. What antigen it recognizes has not been identified. Base quality data are lacking; no much larger clone is found one base away. Looking up the germline V gene (reference sequence) yields CDR1 LNHDA and CDR2 SQIVND. Germline trimming amounts to 1 base on V and 3 bases on J, with 3 as the count of junction bases outside the gene matches. The CDR3 measures 14 amino acids from cysteine to phenylalanine. Only CDR3 DNA is held: 42 bases, read in frame from base 1. This specimen comes from a study of glioma-infiltrating T cells after dendritic cell vaccination (dated by TCRdb to about 2016). Notes on the research overall: A cohort of 15 glioblastoma patients from Phase I and II dendritic cell vaccination trials was included, of whom 9 were newly diagnosed and 6 had recurrent disease. Autologous tumor lysate-pulsed dendritic cell vaccination was administered to the patients between about 2002 and 2013. The vaccine was prepared from monocyte-derived dendritic cells that were cultured for 6 to 7 days with IL-4 and GM-CSF and then pulsed overnight with autologous tumor lysate. Each patient was given three intradermal dendritic cell vaccine injections, spaced two weeks apart, in the arm below the axilla. Deep sequencing of TCR beta CDR3 regions was used to quantify tumor-infiltrating lymphocyte content and compare tumor and blood repertoires in dendritic cell-vaccinated glioblastoma patients. TCR sequencing metrics, including TIL content and tumor-blood repertoire overlap, were correlated with survival after dendritic cell vaccination. On the study overall, not on this receptor specifically: The cohort was small and heterogeneous, and full blood and tumor sets were available for few patients, with initial-recurrent tumor pairs available for even fewer patients. TCR clonality showed no direct relationship with survival, which suggests that a diverse polyclonal response may matter. After dendritic cell vaccination, a higher estimated pretreatment TIL content predicted longer time to progression and longer overall survival. The response model built on TCR overlap across three groups was characterized as speculative, with prospective validation still needed.

What this sample's time point label stands for: after dendritic cell vaccination, including at tumor progression/relapse. Patients were selected for having adequate residual fresh-frozen tumor tissue and more than two years of available survival data. None of the glioblastoma patients carried an isocitrate dehydrogenase mutation, although molecular status otherwise varied. PBMC collection took place before vaccination, two weeks after the third vaccination, and at tumor progression if progression occurred. Genomic DNA was extracted with the Qiagen DNeasy Blood extraction Kit. TCRB CDR3 regions were amplified from about 2 ug genomic DNA, or all available DNA if less, using the immunoSEQ assay. For multiplex PCR, 60 forward primers for TCR V beta segments and 13 reverse primers for J beta segments were used. To estimate the number of reads per starting template, synthetic control templates were added to each sample at limiting dilution. The Illumina HiSeq System generated 87 bp sequencing reads. The source study handled its data this way. To remove PCR and sequencing errors, closely related sequences were merged with a nearest neighbor algorithm. TCR overlap was measured as the percentage of unique tumor TCR beta sequences also present in the same patient's peripheral blood. TCRdb re-hosts the immuneACCESS table, in-frame sequences only. Its copies lack some clones; in the studies checked, an unresolved V gene accounts for under half of them, and the cause for the rest is not known. V, J and clone size reflect that table, while D and trimming were determined from the DNA. This sample lists 20,000 to 30,000 clones; roughly 86% were detected once. Of the sample, around 3% falls within the top ten clones.

The source material was blood, sampled after dendritic cell vaccination. The sequence derives from a human donor with glioblastoma. The rearrangement combines TRBV19 with TRBJ2-7; TRBD2 lines up with 7 middle nucleotides. The CDR3 reads as follows: CASSIGGEGYEQYF. Here is the DNA: TGTGCCAGTAGTATAGGGGGGGAGGGCTACGAGCAGTACTTC.